This T cell receptor (beta chain) was found in a study of neoadjuvant anti-PD-1 for oral cavity cancer. Study details: Before surgery, most patients got three to four biweekly 3 mg/kg nivolumab doses.

Blood libraries mostly used roughly 0.5 ug genomic DNA, six replicates each. Here immunoSEQ multiplex PCR was the method, and the copy in TCRdb shows in-frame clones only, minus some. This table has around 13,000 clones, approximately 73% appearing once. CDR3 length: 16 residues. Germline lookup yields CDR1 MGHRA and CDR2 YSYEKL. The V and J ends lost 3 bases and 1 base respectively, with 12 bases between them. Time point described: after neoadjuvant nivolumab, at surgical resection. Study observations and caveats: With three patients per group, TCR findings need larger cohorts.

Turning to this clone: Its target is unknown.

The receptor was isolated from a person between 40 and 85 years old with oral cavity squamous cell carcinoma. This chain connects TRBV4-1 to TRBJ2-2; D unclear. The source was PBMCs, collected after nivolumab (anti-PD-1) treatment. The CDR3 nucleotides read TGCGCCAGCAGCCAGCAGACATTAGAGAACACCGGGGAGCTGTTTTTT. It translates to CASSQQTLENTGELFF.